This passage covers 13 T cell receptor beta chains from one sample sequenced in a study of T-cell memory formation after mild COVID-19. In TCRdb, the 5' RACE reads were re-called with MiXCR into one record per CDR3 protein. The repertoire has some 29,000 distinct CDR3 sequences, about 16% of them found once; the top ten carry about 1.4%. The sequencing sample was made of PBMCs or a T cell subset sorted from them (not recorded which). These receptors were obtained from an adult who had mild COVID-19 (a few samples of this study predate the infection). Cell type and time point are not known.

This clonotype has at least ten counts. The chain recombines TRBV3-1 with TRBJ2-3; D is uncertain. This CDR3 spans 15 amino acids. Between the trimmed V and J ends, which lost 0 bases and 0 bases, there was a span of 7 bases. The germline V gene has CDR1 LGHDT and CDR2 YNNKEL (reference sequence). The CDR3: CASSQEGPSTDTQYF. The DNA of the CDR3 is TGTGCCAGCAGCCAAGAAGGCCCAAGCACAGATACGCAGTATTTT.

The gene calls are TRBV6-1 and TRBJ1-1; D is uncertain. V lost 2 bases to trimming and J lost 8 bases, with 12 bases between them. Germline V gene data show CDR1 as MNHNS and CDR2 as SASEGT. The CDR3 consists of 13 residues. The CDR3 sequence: CASSERPDLEAFF. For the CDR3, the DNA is TGTGCCAGCAGTGAACGACCAGATTTGGAAGCTTTCTTT.

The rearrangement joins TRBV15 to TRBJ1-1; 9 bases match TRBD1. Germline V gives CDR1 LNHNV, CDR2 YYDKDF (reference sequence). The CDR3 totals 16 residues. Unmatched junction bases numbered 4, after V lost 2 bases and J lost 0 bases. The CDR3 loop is CATSRTGTGLNTEAFF. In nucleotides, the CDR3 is TGTGCCACCAGCAGAACCGGGACAGGGCTGAACACTGAAGCTTTCTTT.

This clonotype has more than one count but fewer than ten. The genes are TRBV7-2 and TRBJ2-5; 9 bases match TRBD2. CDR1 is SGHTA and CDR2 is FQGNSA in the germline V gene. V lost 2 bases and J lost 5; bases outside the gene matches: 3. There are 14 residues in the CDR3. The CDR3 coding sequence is TGTGCCAGCAGCTTACAAAGCGGGAGGGAGACCCAGTACTTC. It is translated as CASSLQSGRETQYF.

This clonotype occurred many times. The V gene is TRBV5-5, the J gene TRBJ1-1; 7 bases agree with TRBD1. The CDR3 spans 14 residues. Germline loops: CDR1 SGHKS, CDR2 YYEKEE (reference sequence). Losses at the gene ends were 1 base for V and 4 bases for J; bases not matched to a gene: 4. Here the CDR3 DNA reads TGTGCCAGCAGCTTGACAGGGGAAGTCACTGAAGCTTTCTTT. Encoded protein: CASSLTGEVTEAFF.

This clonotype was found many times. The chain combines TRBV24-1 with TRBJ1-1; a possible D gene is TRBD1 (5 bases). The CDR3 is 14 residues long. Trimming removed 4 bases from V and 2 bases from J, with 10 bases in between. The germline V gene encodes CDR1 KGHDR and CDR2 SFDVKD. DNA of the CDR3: TGTGCCACCAGTGAAACAGGACTAAACACTGAAGCTTTCTTT. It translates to CATSETGLNTEAFF.

The CDR3 nucleotides are TGTGCCAGCAGCTTACCCGGTTGGACTGAAGCTTTCTTT. It yields the protein CASSLPGWTEAFF. The chain carries TRBV7-9 and TRBJ1-1, with D hard to call. This CDR3 has 13 residues. Germline V gene sequence: CDR1 SEHNR, CDR2 FQNEAQ (reference sequence). V was shortened by 2 bases and J by 5 bases, with 9 bases between the two germline ends.

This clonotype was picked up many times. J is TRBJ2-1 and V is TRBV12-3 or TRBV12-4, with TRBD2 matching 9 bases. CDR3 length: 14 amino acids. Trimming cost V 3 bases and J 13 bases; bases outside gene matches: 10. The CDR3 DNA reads TGTGCCAGCAGTTTTGTGAGGCGGGGGGGCTTTCAGTTCTTC. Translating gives CASSFVRRGGFQFF.

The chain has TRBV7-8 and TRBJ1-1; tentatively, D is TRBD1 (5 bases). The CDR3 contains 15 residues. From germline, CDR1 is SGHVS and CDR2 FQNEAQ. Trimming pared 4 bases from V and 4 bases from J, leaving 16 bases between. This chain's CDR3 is CASSYRQSIGTEAFF. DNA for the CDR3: TGTGCCAGCAGCTATCGACAGTCTATCGGCACTGAAGCTTTCTTT.

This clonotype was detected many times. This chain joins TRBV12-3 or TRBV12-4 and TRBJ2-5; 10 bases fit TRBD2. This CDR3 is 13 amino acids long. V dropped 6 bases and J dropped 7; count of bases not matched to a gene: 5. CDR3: CASRPSGGGTQYF. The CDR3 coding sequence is TGTGCCAGCAGACCTAGCGGGGGCGGGACCCAGTACTTC.

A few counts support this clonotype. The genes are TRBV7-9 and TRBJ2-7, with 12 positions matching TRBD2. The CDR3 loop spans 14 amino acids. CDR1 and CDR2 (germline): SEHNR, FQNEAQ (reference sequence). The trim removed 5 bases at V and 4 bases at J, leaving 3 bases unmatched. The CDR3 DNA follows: TGTGCCAGCAGCCGACTAGCGGGAGCGTACGAGCAGTACTTC. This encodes CASSRLAGAYEQYF.

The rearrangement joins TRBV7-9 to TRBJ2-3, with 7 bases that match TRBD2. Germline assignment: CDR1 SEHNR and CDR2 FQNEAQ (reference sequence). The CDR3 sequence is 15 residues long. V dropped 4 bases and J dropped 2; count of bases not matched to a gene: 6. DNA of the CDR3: TGTGCCAGCAGCTGGGGGAGGGGACTCACAGATACGCAGTATTTT. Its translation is CASSWGRGLTDTQYF.

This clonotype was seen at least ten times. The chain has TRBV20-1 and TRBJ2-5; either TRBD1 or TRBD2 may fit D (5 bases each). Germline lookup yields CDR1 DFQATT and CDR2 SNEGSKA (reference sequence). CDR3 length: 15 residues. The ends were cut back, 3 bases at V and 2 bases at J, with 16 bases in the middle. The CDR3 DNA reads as TGCAGTGCTAGGGACCGAGGGGCGTTTCAAGAGACCCAGTACTTC. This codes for CSARDRGAFQETQYF.